This T cell receptor (beta chain) was captured by sequencing in a study of PD-1 blockade in classical Hodgkin lymphoma. General observations from the study: Lower baseline TCR diversity was reported for newly diagnosed patients than for healthy donors. The authors have not defined what causes the repertoire differences, possibly disease activity or prior therapy.

The time point denotes: newly diagnosed, previously untreated cHL patient sample. Magnetic negative selection of thawed PBMCs was the method by which CD4+ T cells were purified. PBMCs from untreated, newly diagnosed classical Hodgkin lymphoma were comparison samples. About this clone: Its specificity is unknown.

Germline V gene data show CDR1 as GTSNPN and CDR2 as SVGIG (reference sequence). The CDR3 runs to 13 residues. Deletions cut 1 base from V and 4 bases from J, with 10 bases between. Data came from immunoSEQ multiplex PCR; TCRdb stores just in-frame clones and leaves some out. The sample has roughly 27,000 clones, around 90% seen once. The sample consisted of CD4+ T cells from blood. The chain has TRBV30 and TRBJ1-2, with D unclear. This receptor was taken from a human donor with classical Hodgkin lymphoma. CDR3 sequence reads: CAWSGGGRYGYTF. CDR3 sequence (DNA): TGTGCCTGGAGTGGCGGCGGGCGCTATGGCTACACCTTC.